The T cell receptor beta chain described here comes from a study of blood T cells in healthy people across ages. V was pared by 3 bases and J by 8 bases, with 13 bases between. The CDR3 totals 13 residues. CDR1 and CDR2 (germline): MNHEY, SMNVEV (reference sequence). Combining a sample-barcoded 5' primer with a J-beta primer mix, a second PCR ran for roughly 7 to 12 cycles. MiXCR, run by TCRdb on the 5' RACE reads, gives a single entry per CDR3 protein. Of around 990,000 distinct CDR3 sequences listed, roughly 24% are singletons. Every sample had a minimum of 6 million PBMCs isolated. The same sample was also used in a study of T cells of mothers and their children. That work adds: The TCR beta CDR3 read count exceeded 9 million for each mother and was about 2.7 million for each child. Related mother-child pairs shared marginally more repertoire than unrelated pairs, though not significantly.

The chain joins TRBV27 to TRBJ1-2; D remains unclear. The TCR originated in a girl aged 2 to 9 in good health. The sequencing sample was made of blood. CDR3 in DNA: TGTGCCAGCAGTTTCGGAGAGTTGGCGGGCTACACCTTC. It encodes CASSFGELAGYTF.